One sample yielded the 12 T cell receptor beta chains listed below, sequenced in a study of blood T cell repertoires in COVID-19. Profiled with immunoSEQ multiplex PCR; TCRdb holds only in-frame clones, not every one. The sample has 200,000 to 300,000 clones, around 87% seen once. The sequenced sample consisted of peripheral blood. The receptor set was obtained from a woman aged 25 to 39 who had recovered from COVID-19.

CDR3 protein: CASSFGPGSNTEAFF. The CDR3 coding sequence is TGTGCCAGCAGTTTCGGTCCAGGGTCGAACACTGAAGCTTTCTTT. The chain combines TRBV27 with TRBJ1-1; maybe TRBD1 (5 bases). V was trimmed by 3 bases and J by 1 base, leaving 12 bases between them. Germline assignment: CDR1 MNHEY and CDR2 SMNVEV (reference sequence). CDR3 length equals 15 residues.

The J gene is TRBJ2-7, the V gene TRBV5-6; D is perhaps TRBD1 (5 bases). Germline V CDR1 and CDR2: SGHDT, YYEEEE. Trimming took off 0 bases at V and 0 bases at J, with 7 bases between the two ends. The CDR3 spans 14 residues. The DNA of the CDR3 is TGTGCCAGCAGCTTGGACAGGCTCTCCTACGAGCAGTACTTC. Its translation: CASSLDRLSYEQYF.

The sample holds a few counts of this clone. J is TRBJ1-2 and V is TRBV2; D is perhaps TRBD1 (5 bases). Germline assignment: CDR1 SNHLY and CDR2 FYNNEI. V lost 6 bases and J 2 bases, leaving 13 bases between the germline ends. The CDR3 is 14 residues long. Here the CDR3 DNA reads TGTGCCAGCAGCTCCGTGGGGGGGAACTATGGCTACACCTTC. This sequence encodes CASSSVGGNYGYTF.

The chain carries TRBV6-5 and TRBJ1-2; 11 positions match TRBD1. Germline lookup yields CDR1 MNHEY and CDR2 SVGAGI. This CDR3 comprises 14 residues. The trim removed 6 bases at V and 5 bases at J, leaving 5 bases unmatched. This chain's CDR3 is CASRDRGQGYGYTF. CDR3 bases: TGTGCCAGCAGGGACAGGGGGCAGGGGTATGGCTACACCTTC.

This rearrangement joins TRBV19 to TRBJ1-5; D is perhaps TRBD1 (6 bases). This CDR3 comprises 16 residues. V lost 3 bases to trimming and J lost 2 bases, with 14 bases between them. From germline, CDR1 is LNHDA and CDR2 SQIVND (reference sequence). CDR3 DNA: TGTGCCAGTAGTATGGCGGGGGCTTGGGGCAATCAGCCCCAGCATTTT. It yields the protein CASSMAGAWGNQPQHF.

The rearrangement uses TRBV6-6 and TRBJ2-7; TRBD1 is a possible D gene (5 bases). The germline gives CDR1 MNHNY, CDR2 SVGAGI (reference sequence). The CDR3 loop spans 15 amino acids. Trimming took off 2 bases at V and 2 bases at J, with 13 bases between the two ends. The CDR3 loop is CASSYQTPGPYEQYF. DNA for the CDR3: TGTGCCAGCAGTTACCAGACTCCAGGGCCCTACGAGCAGTACTTC.

This clone has just a few counts. The genes are TRBV10-1 and TRBJ1-6, with unresolved D. The length of the CDR3 is 14 residues. V was shortened by 3 bases and J by 5 bases, with 8 bases between the two germline ends. The germline CDR1 and CDR2 sequences are WNHNN and SYGVQD (reference sequence). The CDR3 loop is CASSEQPHNSPLHF. In DNA, the CDR3 is TGCGCCAGCAGTGAACAGCCCCATAATTCACCCCTCCACTTT.

V usage is TRBV19 and J usage is TRBJ2-5; 7 bases line up with TRBD1. The CDR3 sequence is 15 residues long. Trimming took 5 bases from V and 0 from J; bases not matched to a gene: 6. Germline V gene lookup returns CDR1 LNHDA and CDR2 SQIVND (reference sequence). CDR3: CASSPWTGNQETQYF. The CDR3, as DNA: TGTGCCAGTAGTCCTTGGACAGGAAACCAAGAGACCCAGTACTTC.

The chain carries TRBV7-2 and TRBJ2-3; 10 bases are shared with TRBD2. The CDR3 covers 16 residues. J lost 8 bases, V lost 2 bases, and 10 bases had no gene match. Germline CDR1 and CDR2: SGHTA and FQGNSA. CDR3 sequence: CASSLRERGGGATQYF. CDR3 coding DNA: TGTGCCAGCAGCTTAAGGGAGCGGGGGGGCGGTGCTACGCAGTATTTT.

The chain is built from TRBV7-9 and TRBJ2-7, with a possible D match to TRBD2 (5 bases). The CDR3 is made up of 13 amino acids. The V end was cut by 5 bases, the J end by 6 bases, with 14 bases between. The germline V gene has CDR1 SEHNR and CDR2 FQNEAQ (reference sequence). The CDR3 sequence: CASSLRPAGEQYF. Written as DNA, the CDR3 is TGTGCCAGCAGCCTGCGCCCCGCGGGCGAGCAGTACTTC.

This chain connects TRBV25-1 to TRBJ1-3; D gene ambiguous. The CDR3 sequence is 15 residues long. The V end was cut by 2 bases, the J end by 2 bases, with 10 bases between. The V gene's germline CDR1 is MGHDK and CDR2 SYGVNS. CDR3 sequence (DNA): TGTGCCAGCAGTGAAGGGAGGGTAGCTGGAAACACCATATATTTT. Amino acids: CASSEGRVAGNTIYF.

This clone was seen more than once but under ten times. The rearrangement joins TRBV6-2 or TRBV6-3 to TRBJ2-3; the D gene is possibly TRBD2 (5 bases). V was cut by 0 bases and J by 1 base, with 11 bases left in between. The germline V gene has CDR1 MNHEY and CDR2 SVGEGT. The CDR3 consists of 16 residues. The CDR3 DNA reads TGTGCCAGCAGTTACTCGACGGGGTCCCGCACAGATACGCAGTATTTT. Translating it yields CASSYSTGSRTDTQYF.